This T cell receptor (beta chain) stems from a study of control samples from healthy donors and cancer patients. V lost 5 bases and J 0 bases, leaving 11 bases between the germline ends. This CDR3 is 15 amino acids long. Germline V lookup: CDR1 LNHDA, CDR2 SQIVND (reference sequence). This clone has just one count. Sequenced by immunoSEQ multiplex PCR; TCRdb stores in-frame clones only, minus some. The sample contains 95,000 to 150,000 clones, about 90% of which appear only once. Sequencing was done on a sample of blood. The chain joins TRBV19 to TRBJ1-3; D unresolved. The TCR comes from a man aged 18 to 30 in good health. CDR3 DNA: TGTGCCAGTAGTGTGGCAGCCCTCTCTGGAAACACCATATATTTT. Its translation is CASSVAALSGNTIYF.